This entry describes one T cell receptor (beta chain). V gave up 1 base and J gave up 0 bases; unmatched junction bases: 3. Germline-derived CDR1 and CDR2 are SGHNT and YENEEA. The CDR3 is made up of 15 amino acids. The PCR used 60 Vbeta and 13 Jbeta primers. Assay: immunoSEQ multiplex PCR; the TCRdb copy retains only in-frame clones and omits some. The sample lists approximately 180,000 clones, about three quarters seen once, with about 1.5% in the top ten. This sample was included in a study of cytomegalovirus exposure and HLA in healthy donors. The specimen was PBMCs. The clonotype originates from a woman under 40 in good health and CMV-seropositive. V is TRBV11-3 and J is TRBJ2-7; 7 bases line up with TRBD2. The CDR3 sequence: CASSLVAGSSYEQYF. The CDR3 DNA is TGTGCCAGCAGCTTAGTAGCGGGTAGCTCCTACGAGCAGTACTTC.